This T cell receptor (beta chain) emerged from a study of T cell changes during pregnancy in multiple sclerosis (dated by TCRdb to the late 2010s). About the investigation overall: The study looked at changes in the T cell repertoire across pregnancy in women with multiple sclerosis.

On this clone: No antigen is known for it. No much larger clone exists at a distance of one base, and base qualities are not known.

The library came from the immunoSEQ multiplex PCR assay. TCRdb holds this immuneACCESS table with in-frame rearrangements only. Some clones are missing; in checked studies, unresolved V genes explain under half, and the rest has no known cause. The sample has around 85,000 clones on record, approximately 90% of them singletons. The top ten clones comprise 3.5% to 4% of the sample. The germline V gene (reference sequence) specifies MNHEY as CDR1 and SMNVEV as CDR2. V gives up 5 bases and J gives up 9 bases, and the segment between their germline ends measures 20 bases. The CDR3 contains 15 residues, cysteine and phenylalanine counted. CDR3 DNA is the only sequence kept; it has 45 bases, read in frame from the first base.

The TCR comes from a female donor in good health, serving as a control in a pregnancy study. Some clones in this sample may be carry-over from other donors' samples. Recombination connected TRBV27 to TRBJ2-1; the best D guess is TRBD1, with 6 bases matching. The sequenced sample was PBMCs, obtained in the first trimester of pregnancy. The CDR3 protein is CASSIGTPFGSEQFF. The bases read TGTGCCAGCAGTATCGGGACACCATTTGGGAGTGAGCAGTTCTTC.